These T cell receptor beta chains were read from a single sample in a study of shared clonotypes between healthy human individuals. Using immunoSEQ multiplex PCR, the repertoire was profiled, and TCRdb retains in-frame clones only, with some absent. The sample contains more than 2,000,000 clones, approximately 95% of which appear only once. Sequenced sample: naive CD4+ T cells from PBMCs. The source is a man aged 18 to 29 in good health. Some clones in this sample may be carry-over from other donors' samples. CDR3s include the opening cysteine and the closing phenylalanine or tryptophan. Size tells how often a clone was seen (once, few, many) or the class of an expanded clone, and some rows leave it out.

V gene,clone size,J gene,CDR3 protein
TRBV11-2,once,-,CASSLLYDEQYF
TRBV4-2,-,TRBJ1-4,CASSQRGAGEKLFF
TRBV6-5,-,TRBJ2-7,CASSYRVTSYEQYF
TRBV20-1,-,TRBJ2-7,CSATGGGEQYF
TRBV7-8,-,TRBJ1-1,CASSAGTPMNTEAFF
TRBV19,once,TRBJ1-1,CASSMSRVYTEAFF
TRBV4-2,-,TRBJ2-3,CASSQEGPGRASDTQYF
TRBV4-1,-,TRBJ1-1,CASSPTGRTGTEAFF
TRBV4-1,few,TRBJ1-1,CASSQDPTGVTEAFF
TRBV5-1,-,TRBJ1-2,CASSLGLPIGYNYGYTF
TRBV5-1,-,TRBJ2-2,CASSSWAGGTGELFF
TRBV7-9,-,TRBJ2-5,CASSFTSGTQETQYF
TRBV7-2,-,TRBJ1-4,CASSLVGREGEKLFF
TRBV28,-,TRBJ2-2,CASTAGGRGRSGELFF
TRBV28,-,TRBJ2-1,CASSSTTPNSYNEQFF
TRBV7-2,-,TRBJ1-5,CASSPSVGGNQPQHF
TRBV27,-,TRBJ2-6,CASTPQGTGANVLTF
TRBV10-3,once,TRBJ2-7,CAISGVGRADEQYF
TRBV11-2,-,TRBJ2-1,CASSILPGSSYNEQFF
TRBV2,-,TRBJ2-7,CASSEVQAGRKEQYF
TRBV28,-,TRBJ2-7,CASSLWGGGRGGAYEQYF
TRBV2,-,TRBJ2-1,CASKDESAEQFF
TRBV25-1,-,TRBJ1-2,CASSEGTTRELRTF
TRBV19,-,TRBJ2-5,CASRSSRFQETQYF
TRBV13,-,TRBJ2-7,CASSQDRGYEQYF
TRBV9,few,TRBJ2-6,CASSTYRGPGANVLTF
TRBV29-1,-,TRBJ2-7,CSVVVDTASYEQYF
TRBV5-5,-,TRBJ2-2,CASTQQGRTGTGELFF
TRBV4-1,-,TRBJ2-2,CASSRTGGDTGELFF
TRBV4-2,-,TRBJ2-1,CASSQDWRVYNEQFF
TRBV28,-,TRBJ1-1,CASSQFGSGGNTEAFF
TRBV25-1,-,TRBJ2-3,CASSDPRGAGDTQYF
TRBV5-4,-,TRBJ2-7,CASSLGPGPKVEQYF
TRBV9,-,TRBJ2-5,CASSPHRGSETQYF
TRBV2,-,TRBJ2-1,CASATTSGSRNEQFF
TRBV7-2,-,TRBJ2-7,CASSLAPGDFYEQYF
TRBV2,-,TRBJ2-3,CASSELGVSTDTQYF